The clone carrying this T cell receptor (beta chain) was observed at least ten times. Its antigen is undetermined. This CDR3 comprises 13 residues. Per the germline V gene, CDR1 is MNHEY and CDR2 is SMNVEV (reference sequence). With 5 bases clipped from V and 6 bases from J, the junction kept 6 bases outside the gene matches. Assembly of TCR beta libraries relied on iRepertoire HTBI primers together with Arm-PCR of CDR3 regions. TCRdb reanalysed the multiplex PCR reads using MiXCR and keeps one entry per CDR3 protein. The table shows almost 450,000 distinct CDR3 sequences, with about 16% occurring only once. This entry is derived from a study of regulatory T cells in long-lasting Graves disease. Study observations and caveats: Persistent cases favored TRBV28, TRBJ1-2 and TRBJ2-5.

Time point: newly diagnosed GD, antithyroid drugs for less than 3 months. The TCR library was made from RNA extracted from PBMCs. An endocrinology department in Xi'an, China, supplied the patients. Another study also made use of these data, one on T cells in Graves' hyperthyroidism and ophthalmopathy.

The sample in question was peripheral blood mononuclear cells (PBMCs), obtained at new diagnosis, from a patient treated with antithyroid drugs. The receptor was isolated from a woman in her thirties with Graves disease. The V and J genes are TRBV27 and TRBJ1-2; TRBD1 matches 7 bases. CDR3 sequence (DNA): TGTGCCAGCAGTCCCCAGACAGGGAATGGCTACACCTTC. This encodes CASSPQTGNGYTF.